The 9 T cell receptor beta chains below come from one sample, sequenced in a study of OX40 agonist ivuxolimab in advanced cancers. The data were produced by immunoSEQ multiplex PCR, yet TCRdb's version contains in-frame clones alone and is incomplete. The data hold about 36,000 clones, with around 77% observed a single time. This specimen was CD4+ or CD8+ T cells sorted from blood, taken in a trial of the OX40 agonist ivuxolimab. Every receptor here comes from an adult with an advanced solid tumor such as melanoma, head and neck, liver or kidney cancer.

The chain carries TRBV19 and TRBJ1-2; no reliable D call. The CDR3 is 13 amino acids. The germline gives CDR1 LNHDA, CDR2 SQIVND (reference sequence). With 3 bases removed from V and 5 bases from J, the gap between germline ends came to 10 bases. The CDR3 sequence is CASSMGSRYGYTF. CDR3 bases: TGTGCCAGTAGTATGGGCAGTCGGTATGGCTACACCTTC.

The gene calls are TRBV27 and TRBJ2-7, with 7 nucleotides matching TRBD1. With V trimmed by 11 bases and J by 4 bases, 11 bases remained unmatched. The CDR3 consists of 13 residues. Germline lookup yields CDR1 MNHEY and CDR2 SMNVEV (reference sequence). In DNA, the CDR3 is TGTGCCTCTCAAGGGGGCAGGTTTTACGAGCAGTACTTC. Translation: CASQGGRFYEQYF.

V usage is TRBV6-4 and J usage is TRBJ1-5, with TRBD1 identical over 7 bases. The CDR3 is 17 amino acids. CDR1 and CDR2 (germline): MRHNA, SNTAGT. V lost 7 bases and J lost 3; bases outside the gene matches: 15. CDR3 sequence: CASTRQGCSWFNQPQHF. The CDR3 region has the DNA TGTGCCAGCACGAGACAGGGTTGTTCCTGGTTCAATCAGCCCCAGCATTTT.

The chain uses TRBV2 and TRBJ1-1; 10 positions match TRBD1. This CDR3 comprises 15 residues. Trimming took 3 bases from V and 5 from J; bases not matched to a gene: 6. Germline-derived CDR1 and CDR2 are SNHLY and FYNNEI. This chain's CDR3 is CASSDYGDRGTEAFF. The CDR3 bases are TGTGCCAGCAGTGATTATGGGGACAGGGGAACTGAAGCTTTCTTT.

The rearrangement uses TRBV4-1 and TRBJ2-1, with D possibly being TRBD1 or TRBD2 (5 bases each). This CDR3 is 14 amino acids long. Germline CDR1 reads MGHRA; CDR2 reads YSYEKL. Trimming pared 2 bases from V and 5 bases from J, leaving 10 bases between. CDR3 bases: TGCGCCAGCAGCCAACCGGGACCTCACAATGAGCAGTTCTTC. Its protein is CASSQPGPHNEQFF.

This clone was recorded once. The rearrangement uses TRBV12-5 and TRBJ2-5; D gene ambiguous. The ends were cut back, 6 bases at V and 0 bases at J, with 2 bases in the middle. The CDR3 totals 11 residues. CDR1 LGHNT and CDR2 FRNRAP come from the germline V gene. The CDR3 DNA is TGTGCTAGTGGGGACCAAGAGACCCAGTACTTC. Translation gives CASGDQETQYF.

The genes are TRBV29-1 and TRBJ1-1; D unclear. Trimming stripped 0 bases from V and 1 base from J, with 9 bases between. The CDR3 length is 14 residues. The germline V gene has CDR1 SQVTM and CDR2 ANQGSEA. The CDR3 is CSVEDIRTNTEAFF. The CDR3 region has the DNA TGCAGCGTTGAAGATATTAGGACGAACACTGAAGCTTTCTTT.

The chain joins TRBV7-2 to TRBJ1-6, with a tentative D call TRBD1 (6 bases). This CDR3 has 18 amino acids. V was clipped by 5 bases and J by 0 bases, with 17 bases between them. The germline gives CDR1 SGHTA, CDR2 FQGNSA. The CDR3 sequence: CASSPTGLPSSYNSPLHF. The CDR3 nucleotides read TGTGCCAGCAGCCCAACAGGGTTGCCCAGCTCCTATAATTCACCCCTCCACTTT.

The V gene is TRBV6-5, the J gene TRBJ2-5, with D hard to call. Deletions cut 2 bases from V and 1 base from J, with 14 bases between. CDR1 and CDR2 (germline): MNHEY, SVGAGI. This CDR3 has 16 amino acids. The CDR3 protein is CASSYKVAEAQETQYF. In nucleotides, the CDR3 is TGTGCCAGCAGTTACAAGGTGGCAGAGGCCCAAGAGACCCAGTACTTC.